The 24 T cell receptor beta chains reported below all come from one sample, sequenced in a study of cytomegalovirus exposure and HLA in healthy donors. 13 Jbeta primers and 60 Vbeta primers were used for the PCR. Assay used: immunoSEQ multiplex PCR; TCRdb lists only in-frame clones, some missing. The table has 90,000 to 110,000 clones, approximately 72% seen once. The material sequenced was PBMCs. The receptors derive from a man aged 25 to 40 in good health and CMV-seronegative.

The chain is built from TRBV27 and TRBJ1-2; D is ambiguous. The V and J ends lost 5 bases and 0 bases respectively, with 7 bases between them. Germline CDR1 and CDR2: MNHEY and SMNVEV (reference sequence). The CDR3 spans 13 residues. As DNA, the CDR3 is TGTGCCAGCAGTCCCCCTGCTAACTATGGCTACACCTTC. Protein: CASSPPANYGYTF.

DNA for the CDR3: TGTGCCAGCAGCCGACAGGGGGCTTCTATCTCCTACGAGCAGTACTTC. Its protein is CASSRQGASISYEQYF. The V gene is TRBV11-2, the J gene TRBJ2-7; 10 bases agree with TRBD1. V trimming: 5 bases; J trimming: 0 bases; junction bases outside the gene matches: 7. CDR3 length: 16 residues. Germline assignment: CDR1 SGHAT and CDR2 FQNNGV.

The gene calls are TRBV28 and TRBJ1-5; 7 bases map to TRBD1. CDR3 size: 16 residues. In germline, CDR1 is MDHEN, CDR2 SYDVKM. J was trimmed by 2 bases and V by 7 bases; bases with no gene match: 11. CDR3 in DNA: TGTGCCAGCATCGGAAGGGACAGTAGGCGCAATCAGCCCCAGCATTTT. Translated: CASIGRDSRRNQPQHF.

This sequence joins TRBV9 and TRBJ2-3; 8 nucleotides line up with TRBD1. The J segment lost 1 base and the V segment lost 6 bases, leaving 1 base of the junction unmatched. Per the germline V gene, CDR1 is SGDLS and CDR2 is YYNGEE. The CDR3 loop spans 13 amino acids. CDR3 bases: TGTGCCAGCAAACAGGGGGGCACAGATACGCAGTATTTT. Residues: CASKQGGTDTQYF.

This chain's CDR3 is CASSLISAGYEQYF. The CDR3 bases are TGTGCCAGCAGTTTAATATCGGCGGGCTACGAGCAGTACTTC. The rearrangement joins TRBV27 to TRBJ2-7; weak D call: TRBD2 (5 bases). CDR1 is MNHEY, CDR2 SMNVEV, per germline (reference sequence). The CDR3 is 14 amino acids. V lost 2 bases, J lost 3 bases, and 11 bases lay in between.

The chain carries TRBV5-1 and TRBJ2-2; no clear D gene. Germline-derived CDR1 and CDR2 are SGHRS and YFSETQ. Trimming removed 0 bases from V and 2 bases from J, with 8 bases in between. There are 15 residues in the CDR3. DNA of the CDR3: TGCGCCAGCAGCTTGGACGGAGTAAACACCGGGGAGCTGTTTTTT. This sequence encodes CASSLDGVNTGELFF.

The chain uses TRBV10-3 and TRBJ2-5; weak D call: TRBD2 (5 bases). CDR1 and CDR2 (germline): ENHRY, SYGVKD. This CDR3 spans 11 amino acids. Between the trimmed V and J ends, which lost 2 bases and 11 bases, there was a span of 9 bases. The CDR3 bases are TGTGCCATCAGTGAGCGGTGGGAGCAGTACTTC. Translation gives CAISERWEQYF.

The rearrangement uses TRBV5-1 and TRBJ2-5, with D perhaps matching TRBD1 (6 bases). In germline, CDR1 is SGHRS, CDR2 YFSETQ. This CDR3 comprises 17 residues. The V end lost 0 bases, the J end lost 4 bases, and 19 bases lay between the germline ends. The CDR3 region is CASSLARYRELAETQYF. DNA for the CDR3: TGCGCCAGCAGCTTGGCCCGGTACAGGGAATTGGCAGAGACCCAGTACTTC.

The chain links TRBV9 to TRBJ2-3; a weak D match, TRBD2 (5 bases). V lost 0 bases to trimming and J lost 3 bases, with 14 bases between them. This CDR3 is built from 16 residues. CDR1 is SGDLS and CDR2 is YYNGEE in the germline V gene. As DNA, the CDR3 is TGTGCCAGCAGCGTAGAAGGGCTAGCTCGTACAGATACGCAGTATTTT. Protein product: CASSVEGLARTDTQYF. The entire variable domain, with the rest obtained from reference TRBV9 and TRBJ2-3, is as follows: DSGVTQTPKHLITATGQRVTLRCSPRSGDLSVYWYQQSLDQGLQFLIQYYNGEERAKGNILERFSAQQFPDLHSELNLSSLELGDSALYFCASSVEGLARTDTQYFGPGTRLTVL.

V gene TRBV6-5 combines with J gene TRBJ2-1; possibly TRBD2 for D (5 bases). The germline V gene has CDR1 MNHEY and CDR2 SVGAGI. The CDR3 has 15 amino acids. Deletions cut 1 base from V and 0 bases from J, with 7 bases between. In nucleotides, the CDR3 is TGTGCCAGCAGTTACTTAGCGCGCTCCTACAATGAGCAGTTCTTC. Protein: CASSYLARSYNEQFF.

The genes are TRBV6-1 and TRBJ2-7, with TRBD1 matching over 8 bases. The CDR3 contains 13 residues. The V segment lost 9 bases and the J segment 4 bases; nucleotides outside the gene matches: 8. In germline, CDR1 is MNHNS, CDR2 SASEGT. The CDR3 sequence: CASRQGLWYEQYF. The CDR3 DNA sequence: TGTGCCAGTAGACAGGGGTTGTGGTACGAGCAGTACTTC.

The chain employs TRBV28 and TRBJ2-7; no clear D. The V end lost 3 bases, the J end lost 5 bases, and 8 bases lay between the germline ends. CDR1 is MDHEN and CDR2 is SYDVKM in the germline V gene. The CDR3 spans 12 residues. The CDR3 loop is CASSFGWNEQYF. The DNA of the CDR3 is TGTGCCAGCAGTTTCGGGTGGAACGAGCAGTACTTC. The complete variable domain, with remaining parts taken from reference TRBV28 and TRBJ2-7, reads DVKVTQSSRYLVKRTGEKVFLECVQDMDHENMFWYRQDPGLGLRLIYFSYDVKMKEKGDIPEGYSVSREKKERFSLILESASTNQTSMYLCASSFGWNEQYFGPGTRLTVT.

J is TRBJ1-2 and V is TRBV5-1; no clear D gene. Per the germline V gene, CDR1 is SGHRS and CDR2 is YFSETQ. There are 13 residues in the CDR3. The V and J ends lost 0 bases and 4 bases respectively, with 7 bases between them. The DNA for the CDR3 is TGCGCCAGCAGCTTGGATGGCACCTATGGCTACACCTTC. Residues: CASSLDGTYGYTF.

This clone was seen a few times. This chain joins TRBV6-6 and TRBJ2-5; the D gene is possibly TRBD1 (6 bases). With 8 bases removed from V and 1 base from J, the gap between germline ends came to 11 bases. Germline CDR1 and CDR2: MNHNY and SVGAGI (reference sequence). The CDR3 has 13 amino acids. CDR3: CASAWDTQETQYF. CDR3 DNA sequence: TGTGCCAGCGCTTGGGACACCCAAGAGACCCAGTACTTC.

J is TRBJ2-5 and V is TRBV7-2; TRBD2 aligns across 9 bases. J was trimmed by 3 bases and V by 0 bases; bases with no gene match: 11. Germline V lookup: CDR1 SGHTA, CDR2 FQGNSA. The CDR3 is made up of 18 amino acids. CDR3 bases: TGTGCCAGCAGCTTAGCGCCGTTTCGCGTAGCGGGGGAAGAGACCCAGTACTTC. Its protein product is CASSLAPFRVAGEETQYF.

The J gene is TRBJ2-7, the V gene TRBV6-6; D is ambiguous. V gave up 6 bases and J gave up 7 bases, with 10 bases separating them. The CDR3 sequence is 11 residues long. The germline V gene encodes CDR1 MNHNY and CDR2 SVGAGI (reference sequence). In nucleotides, the CDR3 is TGTGCCAGCAGGCTGGTAGATGAGCAGTACTTC. It yields the protein CASRLVDEQYF.

The rearrangement uses TRBV5-6 and TRBJ1-2, with TRBD1 identical over 7 bases. The CDR3 covers 16 residues. The germline CDR1 and CDR2 sequences are SGHDT and YYEEEE. Germline trimming cut 6 bases from V and 5 bases from J; bases unmatched to any gene: 16. CDR3: CASIQFPSGTEYGYTF. In DNA form, the CDR3 reads TGTGCCAGCATTCAATTTCCATCCGGGACAGAATATGGCTACACCTTC.

The chain links TRBV6-5 to TRBJ2-7; unclear D gene. The CDR3 covers 14 residues. Germline V gives CDR1 MNHEY, CDR2 SVGAGI. Between the trimmed V and J ends, which lost 3 bases and 7 bases, there was a span of 16 bases. In nucleotides, the CDR3 is TGTGCCAGCAGTTATGCCCAGATGGCGGAAGAGCAGTACTTC. Residues: CASSYAQMAEEQYF.

This clone is a singleton in its sample. The J gene is TRBJ1-4, the V gene TRBV4-3; the D is unclear. V was shortened by 3 bases and J by 15 bases, with 32 bases between the two germline ends. The V gene's germline CDR1 is LGHNA and CDR2 YSLEER. The CDR3 runs to 18 residues. The CDR3 is CASSQDNWGILGNPSVFF. The CDR3 DNA reads TGCGCCAGCAGCCAGGATAACTGGGGTATACTCGGGAACCCGAGTGTGTTTTTT.

This clone was seen a handful of times. The chain couples TRBV6-6 to TRBJ2-7; the match to TRBD1 covers 9 bases. V trimming: 0 bases; J trimming: 2 bases; junction bases outside the gene matches: 5. Germline CDR1 is MNHNY and CDR2 is SVGAGI (reference sequence). The CDR3 is 16 residues long. In DNA form, the CDR3 reads TGTGCCAGCAGTTACTCCGACAGGGGGGAGCCCTACGAGCAGTACTTC. This translates into CASSYSDRGEPYEQYF.

V is TRBV4-3 and J is TRBJ2-3; 11 nucleotides align to TRBD1. The germline V gene encodes CDR1 LGHNA and CDR2 YSLEER. Trimming at V came to 0 bases and at J to 6 bases, leaving 8 bases not matched to a gene. There are 17 residues in the CDR3. The chain's CDR3 is CASSQDLGTGGIDTQYF. CDR3 sequence (DNA): TGCGCCAGCAGCCAAGATCTTGGGACAGGGGGGATTGATACGCAGTATTTT.

V usage is TRBV27 and J usage is TRBJ2-3, with D hard to call. The CDR3 is made up of 14 amino acids. Between the trimmed V and J ends, which lost 3 bases and 0 bases, there was a span of 7 bases. Germline V CDR1 and CDR2: MNHEY, SMNVEV (reference sequence). This CDR3 is CASSFGSSTDTQYF. DNA for the CDR3: TGTGCCAGCAGTTTTGGCAGTAGCACAGATACGCAGTATTTT.

This chain joins TRBV5-6 and TRBJ1-2; 7 nucleotides line up with TRBD1. V gave up 0 bases and J gave up 4 bases; unmatched junction bases: 0. This CDR3 contains 13 residues. Germline V gives CDR1 SGHDT, CDR2 YYEEEE. The CDR3 loop reads CASSLGTGYGYTF. CDR3 in DNA: TGTGCCAGCAGCTTGGGGACAGGCTATGGCTACACCTTC.

The J gene is TRBJ1-1, the V gene TRBV29-1, with 9 positions matching TRBD1. Germline V gene sequence: CDR1 SQVTM, CDR2 ANQGSEA. V lost 6 bases to trimming and J lost 6 bases; unmatched junction nucleotides: 20. The CDR3 length is 17 residues. CDR3 region: CSVASAGTGLLVSEAFF. Here the CDR3 DNA reads TGCAGCGTCGCATCTGCCGGGACAGGGCTGTTAGTCTCTGAAGCTTTCTTT.